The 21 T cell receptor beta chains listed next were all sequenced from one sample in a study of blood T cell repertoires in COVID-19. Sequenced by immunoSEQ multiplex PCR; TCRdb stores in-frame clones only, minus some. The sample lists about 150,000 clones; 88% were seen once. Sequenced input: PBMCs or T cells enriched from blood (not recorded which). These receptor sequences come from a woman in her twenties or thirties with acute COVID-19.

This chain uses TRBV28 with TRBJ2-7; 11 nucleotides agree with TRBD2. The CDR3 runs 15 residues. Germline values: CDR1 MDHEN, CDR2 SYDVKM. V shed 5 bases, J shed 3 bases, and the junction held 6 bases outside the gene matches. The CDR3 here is CASSGRTSGLYEQYF. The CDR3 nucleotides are TGTGCCAGCAGTGGGAGGACTAGCGGGCTCTACGAGCAGTACTTC. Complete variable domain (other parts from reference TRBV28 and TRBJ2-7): DVKVTQSSRYLVKRTGEKVFLECVQDMDHENMFWYRQDPGLGLRLIYFSYDVKMKEKGDIPEGYSVSREKKERFSLILESASTNQTSMYLCASSGRTSGLYEQYFGPGTRLTVT.

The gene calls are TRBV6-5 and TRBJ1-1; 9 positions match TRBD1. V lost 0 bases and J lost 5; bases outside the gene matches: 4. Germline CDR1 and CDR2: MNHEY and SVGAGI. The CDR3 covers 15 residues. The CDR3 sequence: CASSYSTGQGTEAFF. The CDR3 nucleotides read TGTGCCAGCAGTTACTCGACTGGACAGGGGACTGAAGCTTTCTTT.

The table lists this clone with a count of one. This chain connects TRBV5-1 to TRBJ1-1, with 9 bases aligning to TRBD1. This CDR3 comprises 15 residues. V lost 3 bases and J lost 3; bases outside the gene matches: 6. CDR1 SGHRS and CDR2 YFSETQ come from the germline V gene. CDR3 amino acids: CASSYGQGTYTEAFF. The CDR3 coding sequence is TGCGCCAGCAGCTACGGACAGGGGACGTACACTGAAGCTTTCTTT.

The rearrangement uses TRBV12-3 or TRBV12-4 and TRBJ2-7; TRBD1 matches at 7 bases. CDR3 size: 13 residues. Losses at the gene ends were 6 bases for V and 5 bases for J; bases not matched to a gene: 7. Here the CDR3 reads CASSTGALNEQYF. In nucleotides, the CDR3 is TGTGCCAGCAGCACAGGGGCTTTGAACGAGCAGTACTTC.

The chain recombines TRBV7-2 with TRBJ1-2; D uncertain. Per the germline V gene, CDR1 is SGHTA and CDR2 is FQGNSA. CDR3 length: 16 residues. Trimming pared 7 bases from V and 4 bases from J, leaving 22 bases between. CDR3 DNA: TGTGCCAGCAACCAAGATCCTGGAGGGTACGGCTATGGCTACACCTTC. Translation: CASNQDPGGYGYGYTF.

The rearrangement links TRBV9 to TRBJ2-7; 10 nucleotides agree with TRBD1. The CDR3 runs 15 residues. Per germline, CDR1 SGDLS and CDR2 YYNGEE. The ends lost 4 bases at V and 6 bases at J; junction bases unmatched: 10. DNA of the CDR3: TGTGCCAGCAGCCCGCACCGACAGGGGGCTGTCGAGCAGTACTTC. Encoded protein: CASSPHRQGAVEQYF.

The CDR3 region is CASSQGAGLFF. The CDR3 DNA sequence: TGTGCCAGCAGCCAAGGCGCGGGGCTGTTTTTT. The V and J genes are TRBV11-2 and TRBJ1-4, with D hard to call. The V end was cut by 5 bases, the J end by 14 bases, with 12 bases between. CDR1 and CDR2 (germline): SGHAT, FQNNGV. The CDR3 spans 11 residues.

The DNA for the CDR3 is TGCGCCAGCAGCGAACGACAGGGGGCCACCTATAATTCACCCCTCCACTTT. Protein product: CASSERQGATYNSPLHF. The chain recombines TRBV4-1 with TRBJ1-6, with 10 bases that match TRBD1. With V trimmed by 5 bases and J by 2 bases, 6 bases remained unmatched. The CDR3 covers 17 residues. CDR1 is MGHRA and CDR2 is YSYEKL in the germline V gene.

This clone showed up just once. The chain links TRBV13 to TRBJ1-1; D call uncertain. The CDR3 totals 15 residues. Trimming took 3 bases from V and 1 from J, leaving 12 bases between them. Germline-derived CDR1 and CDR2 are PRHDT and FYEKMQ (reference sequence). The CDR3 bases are TGTGCCAGCAGCTTGGCAGGAGGTGGGAACACTGAAGCTTTCTTT. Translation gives CASSLAGGGNTEAFF.

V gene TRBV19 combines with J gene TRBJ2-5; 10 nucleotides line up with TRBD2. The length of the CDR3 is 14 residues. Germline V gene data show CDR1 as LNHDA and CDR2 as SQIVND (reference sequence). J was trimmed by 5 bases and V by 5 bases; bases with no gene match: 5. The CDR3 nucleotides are TGTGCCAGTAGTGGACTAGCGGCGGGGGAGACCCAGTACTTC. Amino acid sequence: CASSGLAAGETQYF.

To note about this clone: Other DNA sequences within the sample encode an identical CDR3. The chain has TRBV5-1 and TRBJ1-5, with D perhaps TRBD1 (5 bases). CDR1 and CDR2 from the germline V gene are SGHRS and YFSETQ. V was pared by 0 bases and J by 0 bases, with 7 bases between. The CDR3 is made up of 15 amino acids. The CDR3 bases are TGCGCCAGCAGCTTGGCAGGGTATAGCAATCAGCCCCAGCATTTT. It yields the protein CASSLAGYSNQPQHF.

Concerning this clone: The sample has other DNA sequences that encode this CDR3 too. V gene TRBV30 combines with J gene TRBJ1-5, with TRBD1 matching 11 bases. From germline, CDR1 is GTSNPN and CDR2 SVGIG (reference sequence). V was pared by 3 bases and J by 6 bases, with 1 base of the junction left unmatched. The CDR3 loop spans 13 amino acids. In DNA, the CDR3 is TGTGCCTGGAGCGGGACAGGGGGTCAGCCCCAGCATTTT. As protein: CAWSGTGGQPQHF.

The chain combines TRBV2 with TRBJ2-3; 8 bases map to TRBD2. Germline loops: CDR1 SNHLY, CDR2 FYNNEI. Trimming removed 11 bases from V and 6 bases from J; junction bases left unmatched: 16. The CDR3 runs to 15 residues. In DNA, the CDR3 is TGTGCCGGGAGTGCAGGGAGCGGGAGAACCGATACGCAGTATTTT. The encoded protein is CAGSAGSGRTDTQYF. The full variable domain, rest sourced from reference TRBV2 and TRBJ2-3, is EPEVTQTPSHQVTQMGQEVILRCVPISNHLYFYWYRQILGQKVEFLVSFYNNEISEKSEIFDDQFSVERPDGSNFTLKIRSTKLEDSAMYFCAGSAGSGRTDTQYFGPGTRLTVL.

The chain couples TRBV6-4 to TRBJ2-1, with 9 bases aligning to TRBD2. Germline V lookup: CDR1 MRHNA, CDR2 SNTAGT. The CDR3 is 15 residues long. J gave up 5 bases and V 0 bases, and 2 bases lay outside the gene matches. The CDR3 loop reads CASSDSAGGNNEQFF. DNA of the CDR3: TGTGCCAGCAGTGACTCGGCGGGAGGGAACAATGAGCAGTTCTTC.

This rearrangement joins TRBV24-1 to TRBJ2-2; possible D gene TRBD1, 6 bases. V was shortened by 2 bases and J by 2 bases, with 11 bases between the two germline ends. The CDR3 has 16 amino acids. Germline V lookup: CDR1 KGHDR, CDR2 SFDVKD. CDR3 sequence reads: CATSDWGTHNTGELFF. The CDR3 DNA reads TGTGCCACCAGTGATTGGGGGACACACAACACCGGGGAGCTGTTTTTT.

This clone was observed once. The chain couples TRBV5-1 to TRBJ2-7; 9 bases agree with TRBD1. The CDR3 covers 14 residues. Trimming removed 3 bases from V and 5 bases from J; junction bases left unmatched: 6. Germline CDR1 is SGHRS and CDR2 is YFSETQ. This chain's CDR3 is CASSWTGTGNEQYF. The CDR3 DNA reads TGCGCCAGCAGCTGGACCGGGACAGGGAACGAGCAGTACTTC.

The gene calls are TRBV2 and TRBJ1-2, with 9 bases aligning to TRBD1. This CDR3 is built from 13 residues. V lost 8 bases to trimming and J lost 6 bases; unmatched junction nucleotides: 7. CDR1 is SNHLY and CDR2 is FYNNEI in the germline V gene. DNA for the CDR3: TGTGCCAGCGTGAGGACAGGGGACCATGGCTACACCTTC. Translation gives CASVRTGDHGYTF.

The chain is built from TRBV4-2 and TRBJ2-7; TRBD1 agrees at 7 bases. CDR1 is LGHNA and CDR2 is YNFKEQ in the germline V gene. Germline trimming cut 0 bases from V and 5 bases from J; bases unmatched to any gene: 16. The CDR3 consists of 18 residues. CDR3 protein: CASSQDLNRGVPRDEQYF. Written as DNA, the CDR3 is TGTGCCAGCAGCCAAGATTTAAACAGGGGAGTACCCCGCGACGAGCAGTACTTC.

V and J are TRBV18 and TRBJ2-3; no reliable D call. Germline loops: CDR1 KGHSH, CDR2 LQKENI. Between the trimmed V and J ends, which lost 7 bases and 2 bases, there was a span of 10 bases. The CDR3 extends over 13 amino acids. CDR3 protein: CASCPSLTDTQYF. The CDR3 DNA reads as TGTGCCAGCTGTCCTTCCCTCACAGATACGCAGTATTTT.

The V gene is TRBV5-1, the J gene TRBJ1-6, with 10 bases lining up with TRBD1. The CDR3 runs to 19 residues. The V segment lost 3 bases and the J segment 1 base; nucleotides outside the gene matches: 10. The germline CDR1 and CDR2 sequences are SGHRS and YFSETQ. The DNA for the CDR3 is TGCGCCAGCAGCTCGGAGACAGGGGGCTATTCGTCCTATAATTCACCCCTCCACTTT. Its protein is CASSSETGGYSSYNSPLHF. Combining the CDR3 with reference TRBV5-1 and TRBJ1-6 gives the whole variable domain KAGVTQTPRYLIKTRGQQVTLSCSPISGHRSVSWYQQTPGQGLQFLFEYFSETQRNKGNFPGRFSGRQFSNSRSEMNVSTLELGDSALYLCASSSETGGYSSYNSPLHFGNGTRLTVT.

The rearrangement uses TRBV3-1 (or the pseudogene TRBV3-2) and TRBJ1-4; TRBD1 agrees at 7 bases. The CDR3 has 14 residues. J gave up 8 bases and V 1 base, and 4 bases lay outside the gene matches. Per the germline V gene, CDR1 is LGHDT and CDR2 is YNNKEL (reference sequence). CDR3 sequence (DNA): TGTGCCAGCAGCCAAGGACAGGGTGGGGAAAAACTGTTTTTT. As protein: CASSQGQGGEKLFF.